This T cell receptor beta chain was recorded in a study of molecular identifiers for immune sequencing clone quantification. The CDR3 spans 13 residues. Trimming took 9 bases from V and 0 from J, leaving 9 bases between them. The germline gives CDR1 LGHNT, CDR2 FRNRAP. TCRdb reanalysed the PCR reads using MiXCR and keeps one entry per CDR3 protein. The sample lists 45,000 to 65,000 distinct CDR3 sequences, almost 25% occurring once. This receptor was identified in a human donor in good health. Some libraries in this study had Jurkat cell RNA spiked in. Sequencing was carried out using naive CD8+ T cells from blood, with Jurkat cell RNA spiked in. The subset was: FACS-sorted CD8+CD4-CCR7+CD45RA+ naive T cells. The rearrangement joins TRBV12-5 to TRBJ2-1; D is ambiguous. CDR3 amino acids: CASSLSSYNEQFF. The CDR3 nucleotides are TGTGCTAGCTCGCTTAGCTCCTACAATGAGCAGTTCTTC.